This is a list of T cell receptor beta chains from one sample in a study of blood T cell repertoires in COVID-19. Produced via immunoSEQ multiplex PCR; TCRdb's table is partial and in-frame only. The data hold 9,000 to 15,000 clones, with over 75% observed a single time. The sequenced material came from peripheral blood. Receptors originate from an elderly man with acute or convalescent COVID-19. The CDR3 runs from the conserved cysteine through the conserved F or W. The D gene is left open where the match is weak. Clone size is not always given. Where it is, it says once, few, many or a class for expanded clones.

J: TRBJ2-3
size: NA
D: NA
V: TRBV9
CDR3: CASSVSGGADTQYF
DNA: TGTGCCAGCAGCGTATCCGGCGGGGCAGATACGCAGTATTTT

J: TRBJ2-3
size: NA
D: TRBD1
V: TRBV24-1
CDR3: CATSDTGTGGSDTQYF
DNA: TGTGCCACCAGTGATACCGGGACAGGGGGATCAGATACGCAGTATTTT

J: TRBJ2-7
size: many
D: NA
V: TRBV6-6
CDR3: CASSYSGGEQYF
DNA: TGTGCCAGCAGTTACTCGGGAGGCGAGCAGTACTTC

J: TRBJ2-1
size: few
D: TRBD2
V: TRBV2
CDR3: CASSEGLSQGFF
DNA: TGTGCCAGCAGTGAGGGACTATCCCAGGGGTTCTTC

J: TRBJ1-1
size: few
D: NA
V: TRBV4-1
CDR3: CASSQGIFGMVGQGNTEAFF
DNA: TGCGCCAGCAGCCAAGGAATTTTTGGTATGGTGGGGCAGGGGAACACTGAAGCTTTCTTT

J: TRBJ2-5
size: NA
D: TRBD2
V: TRBV6-5
CDR3: CASSYQRGAQETQYF
DNA: TGTGCCAGCAGTTACCAGCGGGGGGCCCAAGAGACCCAGTACTTC

J: TRBJ1-1
size: NA
D: TRBD1
V: TRBV27
CDR3: CASSRDRVGHTEAFF
DNA: TGTGCCAGCAGCCGAGACAGGGTGGGACACACTGAAGCTTTCTTT

J: TRBJ2-1
size: NA
D: NA
V: TRBV15
CDR3: CATSSYESFSGEQFF
DNA: TGTGCCACCAGCAGCTACGAATCGTTCTCTGGTGAGCAGTTCTTC

J: TRBJ2-1
size: NA
D: NA
V: TRBV3-1/TRBV3-2
CDR3: CASSQVRGPSYNEQFF
DNA: TGTGCCAGCAGCCAAGTGCGGGGGCCCTCCTACAATGAGCAGTTCTTC

J: TRBJ2-1
size: NA
D: TRBD1
V: TRBV7-3
CDR3: CASSFDRGPINEQFF
DNA: TGTGCCAGCAGCTTCGACAGGGGGCCCATCAATGAGCAGTTCTTC

J: TRBJ2-2
size: NA
D: NA
V: TRBV6-5
CDR3: CASSRQNTGELFF
DNA: TGTGCCAGCTCCAGACAGAACACCGGGGAGCTGTTTTTT

J: TRBJ2-3
size: medium-sized
D: NA
V: TRBV18
CDR3: CASSRTTGDTQYF
DNA: TGTGCCAGCTCACGGACGACAGGAGATACGCAGTATTTT

J: TRBJ2-1
size: NA
D: TRBD2
V: TRBV6-2/TRBV6-3
CDR3: CASSGLAHNEQFF
DNA: TGTGCCAGCAGCGGACTAGCGCATAATGAGCAGTTCTTC

J: TRBJ1-1
size: once
D: NA
V: TRBV18
CDR3: CASSPGGRLTEAFF
DNA: TGTGCCAGCTCACCTGGAGGACGTCTTACTGAAGCTTTCTTT

J: TRBJ2-1
size: NA
D: TRBD1
V: TRBV2
CDR3: CASMMARQGWKFF
DNA: TGTGCCAGCATGATGGCCAGACAGGGGTGGAAGTTCTTC

J: TRBJ2-7
size: once
D: TRBD1
V: TRBV7-3
CDR3: CASSLRGGQGYEQYF
DNA: TGTGCCAGCAGCTTAAGAGGGGGACAGGGGTACGAGCAGTACTTC

J: TRBJ2-1
size: NA
D: NA
V: TRBV5-5
CDR3: CASSLAGVRRDEQFF
DNA: TGTGCCAGCAGCTTGGCCGGGGTAAGGCGCGATGAGCAGTTCTTC

J: TRBJ2-1
size: NA
D: TRBD2
V: TRBV7-2
CDR3: CASSGGTSLDEQFF
DNA: TGTGCCAGCAGCGGTGGGACTAGCTTGGATGAGCAGTTCTTC

J: TRBJ2-1
size: NA
D: TRBD2
V: TRBV6-6
CDR3: CASSGSSGSSYNEQFF
DNA: TGTGCCAGCAGCGGATCTAGCGGATCCTCCTACAATGAGCAGTTCTTC

J: TRBJ2-2
size: NA
D: NA
V: TRBV24-1
CDR3: CATSDPRYAGELFF
DNA: TGTGCCACCAGTGATCCGCGGTACGCCGGGGAGCTGTTTTTT

J: TRBJ2-7
size: medium-sized
D: NA
V: TRBV7-6
CDR3: CASSLALGGGYEQYF
DNA: TGTGCCAGCAGCTTAGCCCTTGGTGGAGGCTACGAGCAGTACTTC

J: TRBJ1-2
size: NA
D: TRBD1
V: TRBV4-1
CDR3: CASSHSDRESYGYTF
DNA: TGCGCCAGCAGCCATTCCGACAGGGAATCTTATGGCTACACCTTC

J: TRBJ2-5
size: NA
D: NA
V: TRBV12-5
CDR3: CASGQLQGSETQYF
DNA: TGTGCTAGTGGTCAACTACAGGGTTCGGAGACCCAGTACTTC

J: TRBJ1-5
size: NA
D: TRBD1
V: TRBV7-6
CDR3: CASSWADRGTQPQHF
DNA: TGTGCCAGCAGCTGGGCGGACAGGGGAACTCAGCCCCAGCATTTT

J: TRBJ2-1
size: NA
D: NA
V: TRBV11-1
CDR3: CASSLDRLTGGEQFF
DNA: TGTGCCAGCAGCTTAGATCGCCTCACCGGCGGTGAGCAGTTCTTC

J: TRBJ2-1
size: NA
D: TRBD2
V: TRBV19
CDR3: CASSSHRAGGYNEQFF
DNA: TGTGCCAGTAGTTCCCATCGAGCGGGGGGTTACAATGAGCAGTTCTTC

J: TRBJ1-2
size: NA
D: NA
V: TRBV12-3/TRBV12-4
CDR3: CASRRQDYGYTF
DNA: TGTGCCAGCAGACGGCAGGACTATGGCTACACCTTC

J: TRBJ1-6
size: once
D: NA
V: TRBV11-2
CDR3: CASSFRRYNSPLHF
DNA: TGTGCCAGCAGCTTTCGCAGGTATAATTCACCCCTCCACTTT

J: TRBJ1-1
size: NA
D: NA
V: TRBV19
CDR3: CASSDNRMNTEAFF
DNA: TGTGCCAGTAGTGATAACAGAATGAACACTGAAGCTTTCTTT

J: TRBJ2-1
size: NA
D: NA
V: TRBV28
CDR3: CASSPARVYNEQFF
DNA: TGTGCCAGCAGTCCAGCCAGGGTATACAATGAGCAGTTCTTC

J: TRBJ2-7
size: NA
D: NA
V: TRBV7-8
CDR3: CASSHNRVNEQYF
DNA: TGTGCCAGCAGCCATAACAGGGTAAACGAGCAGTACTTC

J: TRBJ1-1
size: NA
D: NA
V: TRBV28
CDR3: CASSSYTEAFF
DNA: TGTGCCAGCAGTTCTTACACTGAAGCTTTCTTT

J: TRBJ2-7
size: NA
D: TRBD1
V: TRBV5-1
CDR3: CASSLAAGGSGEQYF
DNA: TGCGCCAGCAGCTTGGCGGCAGGGGGATCAGGGGAGCAGTACTTC

J: TRBJ2-3
size: NA
D: NA
V: TRBV7-9
CDR3: CAIPHSYPGTPIGTDTQYF
DNA: TGTGCCATCCCCCACTCCTACCCCGGGACTCCGATCGGCACAGATACGCAGTATTTT